This is a list of T cell receptor beta chains from one sample in a study of metastatic and nonmetastatic thyroid tumors. With MiXCR, TCRdb called clones anew from the PCR reads. The data show some 15,000 clones, less than 4.5% seen once. The sequencing input was tumor tissue. All receptors come from a female donor with papillary thyroid cancer or a benign thyroid nodule (not recorded which). Some clones in this sample may be carry-over from other donors' samples. Each CDR3 is given with its conserved first and last residue. The D gene is left open where the match is weak. A clone size is listed for some rows: how often the clone was seen (once, few, many), or a class if it is expanded.

clone_size,v_call,j_call,d_call,cdr3_aa,cdr3_nt
.,TRBV6-6,TRBJ2-2,.,CASSYSSPVNTGELFF,TGTGCCAGCAGTTACTCCTCCCCCGTGAACACCGGGGAGCTGTTTTTT
.,TRBV30,TRBJ1-1,.,CAWSANKGTEAFF,TGTGCCTGGAGCGCGAACAAGGGCACTGAAGCTTTCTTT
many,TRBV14,TRBJ2-5,.,CASSQRYRAEVQETQYF,TGTGCCAGCAGCCAACGCTACAGGGCAGAAGTTCAAGAGACCCAGTACTTC
.,TRBV6-2/TRBV6-3,TRBJ2-1,.,CASSRPIRGCTGEQFF,TGTGCCAGCAGCCGCCCCATACGGGGGTGTACTGGTGAGCAGTTCTTC
few,TRBV19,TRBJ1-2,TRBD1,CATRAGGYGYTF,TGTGCCACCAGGGCAGGGGGCTATGGCTACACCTTC
.,TRBV6-2/TRBV6-3,TRBJ2-7,TRBD2,CASSYTSADPTYEQYF,TGTGCCAGCAGTTATACTAGCGCCGATCCCACCTACGAGCAGTACTTC
.,TRBV24-1,TRBJ2-3,TRBD1,CATSDSADRGGTDTQYF,TGTGCCACCAGTGATTCCGCTGACAGGGGTGGCACAGATACGCAGTATTTT
many,TRBV5-4,TRBJ1-1,TRBD1,CASREGAPRGTEAFF,TGTGCCAGCAGAGAGGGGGCGCCGCGTGGGACCGAAGCTTTCTTT
few,TRBV6-4,TRBJ2-2,.,CASSDSQDTGELFF,TGTGCCAGCAGTGACTCGCAGGACACCGGGGAGCTGTTTTTT
few,TRBV7-9,TRBJ1-2,.,CASSFRDDYGYTF,TGTGCCAGCAGCTTCCGGGACGACTATGGCTACACCTTC
.,TRBV27,TRBJ1-1,TRBD1,CASSLRTGSRYTEAFF,TGTGCCAGCAGTTTAAGGACAGGGAGTCGGTACACTGAAGCTTTCTTT
few,TRBV5-6,TRBJ1-1,.,CASSWQGAFAMNTEAFF,TGTGCCAGCAGCTGGCAGGGCGCTTTTGCAATGAACACTGAAGCTTTCTTT
few,TRBV28,TRBJ1-2,.,CASSLLGSEVYGYTF,TGTGCCAGCAGTTTATTGGGCTCAGAAGTATATGGCTACACCTTC
.,TRBV24-1,TRBJ2-2,.,CATEETNTGELFF,TGTGCCACGGAGGAGACGAACACCGGGGAGCTGTTTTTT
.,TRBV27,TRBJ1-1,TRBD1,CASSVGQGAGTEAFF,TGTGCCAGCAGTGTCGGACAGGGGGCGGGCACTGAAGCTTTCTTT
few,TRBV27,TRBJ1-1,.,CASSWGTEAFF,TGTGCCAGCAGCTGGGGTACTGAAGCTTTCTTT
.,TRBV7-3,TRBJ2-2,TRBD2,CASSLRGGANTGELFF,TGTGCCAGCAGCTTACGGGGGGGGGCGAACACCGGGGAGCTGTTTTTT
.,TRBV6-5,TRBJ1-6,.,CASSYSWGADSPLHF,TGTGCCAGCAGTTACTCGTGGGGGGCGGATTCACCCCTCCACTTT
few,TRBV20-1,TRBJ1-2,.,CSARDPYGYTF,TGCAGTGCTAGGGATCCCTATGGCTACACCTTC
few,TRBV20-1,TRBJ2-7,.,CSARDRDGNYEQYF,TGCAGTGCCAGAGACCGGGACGGAAACTACGAGCAGTACTTC
few,TRBV6-2/TRBV6-3,TRBJ2-7,TRBD1,CASSPPGQGFYEQYF,TGTGCCAGCAGTCCTCCGGGACAGGGGTTCTACGAGCAGTACTTC
.,TRBV6-1,TRBJ1-4,.,CASSEPGPEKLFF,TGTGCCAGCAGTGAACCGGGCCCAGAAAAACTGTTTTTT
.,TRBV2,TRBJ2-7,TRBD1,CASLGQGADQYF,TGTGCCAGCCTGGGACAGGGGGCGGATCAGTACTTC
few,TRBV29-1,TRBJ2-2,TRBD2,CSVTLAGESTNTGELFF,TGCAGCGTTACGTTAGCGGGGGAAAGTACGAACACCGGGGAGCTGTTTTTT
.,TRBV2,TRBJ2-2,.,CASSYNTGELFF,TGTGCCAGCAGTTATAACACCGGGGAGCTGTTTTTT
.,TRBV20-1,TRBJ1-2,.,CSAISRIQGTYGYTF,TGCAGTGCCATCTCAAGGATACAGGGAACCTATGGCTACACCTTC
.,TRBV18,TRBJ1-3,TRBD1,CASSGGQSSGNTIYF,TGTGCCAGCTCGGGGGGACAGAGCTCTGGAAACACCATATATTTT
few,TRBV20-1,TRBJ2-2,.,CSARDDYTGELFF,TGCAGTGCTAGAGATGATTACACCGGGGAGCTGTTTTTT
.,TRBV6-2/TRBV6-3,TRBJ2-3,TRBD2,CASGQLAGSTDTQYF,TGTGCCAGCGGACAACTAGCGGGGAGCACAGATACGCAGTATTTT
.,TRBV19,TRBJ2-5,.,CASSADIQETQYF,TGTGCCAGTAGTGCCGATATTCAAGAGACCCAGTACTTC